This T cell receptor (beta chain) comes out of a study of cytomegalovirus exposure and HLA in healthy donors. 13 Jbeta primers and 60 Vbeta primers were used for the PCR. The data were produced by immunoSEQ multiplex PCR, yet TCRdb's version contains in-frame clones alone and is incomplete. The sample has roughly 100,000 clones; around 85% are singletons. Germline V lookup: CDR1 MNHEY, CDR2 SMNVEV (reference sequence). The J segment lost 4 bases and the V segment lost 6 bases, leaving 11 bases of the junction unmatched. The CDR3 contains 15 residues. The sequencing sample was made of PBMCs. The receptor's source is a man in his thirties or forties in good health and CMV-seronegative. J is TRBJ1-2 and V is TRBV27; TRBD1 agrees at 7 bases. CDR3 in amino acids: CASRGNRGSSYGYTF. The CDR3 DNA reads as TGTGCCAGCAGGGGCAACAGGGGTTCCTCCTATGGCTACACCTTC.